This T cell receptor beta chain stems from a study of T-cell memory formation after mild COVID-19. Whole-study context: TCR clustering was largely donor specific.

Study-level findings and limits: Researchers report contracting CD4+ clones mostly in CM and EM, with CD8+ clones in EMRA. There was a balanced CD4/CD8 profile in clones contracting day 15 to 85, and later expanders leaned CD4+.

About this clonotype: The antigen remains unidentified.

MiXCR, applied by TCRdb to the 5' RACE reads, yields one record per CDR3 protein. Of some 48,000 distinct CDR3 sequences in the sample, about 28% were seen once. The CDR3 has 11 amino acids. Germline CDR1 reads KGHDR; CDR2 reads SFDVKD. The ends were cut back, 3 bases at V and 7 bases at J, with 2 bases in the middle. Source material: PBMCs or a T cell subset sorted from them (not recorded which). This receptor was obtained from a man aged 18-30 years who had mild COVID-19 (a few samples of this study predate the infection). Cell type and time point are not known. This chain joins TRBV24-1 and TRBJ2-2; D uncertain. The CDR3 DNA is TGTGCCACCAGTGATAGCGGGGAGCTGTTTTTT. This translates into CATSDSGELFF.